Listed here are 18 T cell receptor beta chains from one sample, sequenced in a study of blood T cell repertoires in COVID-19. Measured with immunoSEQ multiplex PCR; TCRdb has only the in-frame clones, and not every one. The sample yields around 160,000 clones, over 85% seen once. The material sequenced was peripheral blood. The receptors originated from a man in his 60s with active or convalescent COVID-19.

The chain links TRBV19 to TRBJ1-2; 8 bases are shared with TRBD1. With V trimmed by 4 bases and J by 4 bases, 8 bases remained unmatched. The CDR3 contains 15 residues. Germline CDR1 reads LNHDA; CDR2 reads SQIVND (reference sequence). The CDR3 loop is CASSRGQGYIYGYTF. CDR3 in DNA: TGTGCCAGTAGTAGAGGACAGGGATATATCTATGGCTACACCTTC.

This clone was counted a few times. The chain employs TRBV28 and TRBJ1-4, with 7 bases fitting TRBD1. V was clipped by 5 bases and J by 9 bases; unmatched bases: 12. Germline V CDR1 and CDR2: MDHEN, SYDVKM. There are 15 residues in the CDR3. The CDR3: CASSVPTGLLQKLFF. The CDR3 DNA reads as TGTGCCAGCAGTGTACCGACAGGGTTATTACAAAAACTGTTTTTT.

The chain links TRBV14 to TRBJ2-3; D is possibly TRBD2 (7 bases). CDR3 length: 15 residues. V was clipped by 2 bases and J by 4 bases, with 13 bases between them. Looked up from germline, CDR1 is SGHDN and CDR2 is FVKESK. As DNA, the CDR3 is TGTGCCAGCAGCCAATCCGGGGGGCGGGCAGATACGCAGTATTTT. It yields the protein CASSQSGGRADTQYF.

V usage is TRBV21-1 and J usage is TRBJ2-7; TRBD2 is the table's D call, not checked against the DNA. TRBV21-1 is termed a pseudogene. The CDR3 extends over 15 amino acids. The CDR3 region is CARVEWTGEPYEQYF. The CDR3 nucleotides read TGTGCCAGGGTTGAGTGGACGGGAGAACCCTACGAGCAGTACTTC.

The gene calls are TRBV6-5 and TRBJ1-1; D not certain. Trimming removed 7 bases from V and 8 bases from J, with 14 bases in between. The germline V gene has CDR1 MNHEY and CDR2 SVGAGI. The CDR3 sequence is 12 residues long. CDR3 coding DNA: TGTGCCAGCACTCGGAGTGGCCTAGAAGCTTTCTTT. Translating gives CASTRSGLEAFF.

The CDR3 DNA follows: TGCGCCAGCAGCTCGGGACTCCAAGATACGCAGTATTTT. This translates into CASSSGLQDTQYF. The gene calls are TRBV5-1 and TRBJ2-3; the D gene is possibly TRBD2 (6 bases). The germline CDR1 and CDR2 sequences are SGHRS and YFSETQ. The CDR3 is 13 residues long. V lost 3 bases and J lost 5, with 10 bases in between.

The V and J genes are TRBV10-1 and TRBJ1-1, with D hard to call. The CDR3 spans 11 residues. Trimming took off 10 bases at V and 5 bases at J, with 11 bases between the two ends. Germline assignment: CDR1 WNHNN and CDR2 SYGVQD (reference sequence). CDR3 bases: TGCGCCACCTCGCCGGGGACTGAAGCTTTCTTT. It codes for CATSPGTEAFF.

This chain connects TRBV5-1 to TRBJ1-1; TRBD1 might be the D (5 bases). The germline V and J ends were trimmed by 1 base and 1 base, with 17 bases remaining between them. The CDR3 runs 17 residues. From germline, CDR1 is SGHRS and CDR2 YFSETQ. The chain's CDR3 is CASSLLSRGFGNTEAFF. In DNA, the CDR3 is TGCGCCAGCAGCTTGTTATCTAGGGGATTTGGGAACACTGAAGCTTTCTTT.

The gene calls are TRBV27 and TRBJ1-6, with a tentative D call TRBD1 (5 bases). This CDR3 spans 14 amino acids. Germline V CDR1 and CDR2: MNHEY, SMNVEV (reference sequence). Trimming stripped 2 bases from V and 6 bases from J, with 8 bases between. CDR3 DNA: TGTGCCAGCAGTTTACAGGGTGGTAATTCACCCCTCCACTTT. This codes for CASSLQGGNSPLHF.

V usage is TRBV6-2 or TRBV6-3 and J usage is TRBJ1-1; 12 nucleotides match TRBD1. This CDR3 spans 14 amino acids. The ends lost 6 bases at V and 8 bases at J; junction bases unmatched: 7. Germline assignment: CDR1 MNHEY and CDR2 SVGEGT. CDR3 residues: CASSGGQGAAEAFF. The CDR3 DNA sequence: TGTGCCAGCAGCGGGGGACAGGGGGCGGCCGAAGCTTTCTTT.

The CDR3 sequence is CASSWDTPLSTEAFF. CDR3 DNA: TGTGCCAGCAGCTGGGACACTCCTCTTAGCACTGAAGCTTTCTTT. The chain links TRBV7-2 to TRBJ1-1; possible D gene TRBD1, 6 bases. Trimming removed 4 bases at V and 4 bases at J, with 16 bases between. The CDR3 has 15 amino acids. In germline, CDR1 is SGHTA, CDR2 FQGNSA.

The V gene is TRBV14, the J gene TRBJ2-3, with TRBD2 matching over 8 bases. The CDR3 extends over 16 amino acids. Germline loops: CDR1 SGHDN, CDR2 FVKESK. V shed 0 bases and J 8 bases; nucleotides not matched to a gene: 10. CDR3 loop: CASSQETSGSEGTQYF. The CDR3 DNA reads TGTGCCAGCAGCCAAGAAACGAGCGGGAGTGAGGGTACGCAGTATTTT.

The chain recombines TRBV20-1 with TRBJ1-5; D gene ambiguous. CDR3 length: 11 residues. CDR1 is DFQATT, CDR2 SNEGSKA, per germline (reference sequence). With 6 bases removed from V and 4 bases from J, the gap between germline ends came to 7 bases. DNA of the CDR3: TGCAGTGCCGCCGAGAATCAGCCCCAGCATTTT. Translation: CSAAENQPQHF.

This clone has just one count. The chain links TRBV2 to TRBJ2-2, with 10 bases fitting TRBD1. Trimming at V came to 0 bases and at J to 7 bases, leaving 2 bases not matched to a gene. Per germline, CDR1 SNHLY and CDR2 FYNNEI. There are 15 residues in the CDR3. The CDR3 protein is CASSEAGQGIGELFF. The DNA for the CDR3 is TGTGCCAGCAGTGAAGCGGGACAGGGGATCGGGGAGCTGTTTTTT.

This sequence joins TRBV5-5 and TRBJ1-1; TRBD1 agrees at 8 bases. Germline CDR1 and CDR2: SGHKS and YYEKEE (reference sequence). This CDR3 is built from 16 residues. With 4 bases clipped from V and 1 base from J, the junction kept 9 bases outside the gene matches. The CDR3: CASSRQPDRANTEAFF. The CDR3 nucleotides are TGTGCCAGCAGCCGACAGCCGGACAGGGCGAACACTGAAGCTTTCTTT.

The chain joins TRBV4-1 to TRBJ1-2; D not certain. The CDR3 is 16 residues long. V lost 1 base to trimming and J lost 4 bases, with 16 bases between them. Germline V lookup: CDR1 MGHRA, CDR2 YSYEKL. This chain's CDR3 is CASSQGGGTTLYGYTF. The CDR3 bases are TGCGCCAGCAGCCAAGGAGGAGGAACAACCCTCTATGGCTACACCTTC.

The chain combines TRBV7-6 with TRBJ2-7; the match to TRBD1 covers 7 bases. The CDR3 runs to 15 residues. V dropped 3 bases and J dropped 2; count of bases not matched to a gene: 7. Germline V lookup: CDR1 SGHVS, CDR2 FNYEAQ. DNA of the CDR3: TGTGCCAGCAGCTTGCGACAGGGAAAGCCCTACGAGCAGTACTTC. Amino acid sequence: CASSLRQGKPYEQYF.

The gene calls are TRBV28 and TRBJ1-2, with 7 bases fitting TRBD1. Trimming cost V 6 bases and J 3 bases; bases outside gene matches: 4. The CDR3 length is 13 residues. Germline-derived CDR1 and CDR2 are MDHEN and SYDVKM. The CDR3 protein is CASRPGTDYGYTF. The CDR3 DNA reads TGTGCCAGCAGACCCGGGACAGACTATGGCTACACCTTC.